This T cell receptor beta chain was retrieved from a study of cytomegalovirus exposure and HLA in healthy donors. The PCR had 60 Vbeta and 13 Jbeta primers. Here immunoSEQ multiplex PCR was the method, and the copy in TCRdb shows in-frame clones only, minus some. The sample has around 78,000 clones, and its top ten clones hold 3.5% to 4%. This CDR3 contains 15 residues. V lost 0 bases and J lost 5, with 14 bases in between. In germline, CDR1 is SGHDT, CDR2 YYEEEE. This chain joins TRBV5-6 and TRBJ2-5, with D possibly being TRBD1 (6 bases). The origin of this receptor is a man between 18 and 29 years old in good health and CMV-seropositive. Specimen: PBMCs. The DNA of the CDR3 is TGTGCCAGCAGCTTGGACTGGGGGCGGCGGGAGACCCAGTACTTC. Its translation: CASSLDWGRRETQYF.